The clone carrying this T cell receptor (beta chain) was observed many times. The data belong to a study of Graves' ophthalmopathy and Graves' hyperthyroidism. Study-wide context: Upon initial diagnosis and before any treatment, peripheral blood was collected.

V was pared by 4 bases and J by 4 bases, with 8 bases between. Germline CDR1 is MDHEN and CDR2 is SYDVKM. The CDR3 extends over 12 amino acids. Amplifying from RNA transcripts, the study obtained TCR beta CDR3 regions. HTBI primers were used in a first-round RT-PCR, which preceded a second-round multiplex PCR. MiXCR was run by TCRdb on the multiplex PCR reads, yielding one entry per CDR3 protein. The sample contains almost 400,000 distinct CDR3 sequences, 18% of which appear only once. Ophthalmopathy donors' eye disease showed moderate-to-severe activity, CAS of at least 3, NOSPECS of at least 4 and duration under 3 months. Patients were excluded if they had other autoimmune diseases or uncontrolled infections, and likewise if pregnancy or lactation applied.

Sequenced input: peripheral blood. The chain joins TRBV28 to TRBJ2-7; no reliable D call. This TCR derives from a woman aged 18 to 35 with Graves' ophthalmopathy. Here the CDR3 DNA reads TGTGCCAGCAGTTCCCCTGGGTACGAGCAGTACTTC. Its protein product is CASSSPGYEQYF.